This is a list of T cell receptor beta chains from one sample in a study of CD8+CD57+ T cells in acquired aplastic anemia. One entry per CDR3 protein, called by TCRdb with MiXCR from the reads. The sample contains about 220,000 distinct CDR3 sequences, roughly 33% of which appear only once. Source material: sorted CD4+, CD8+, or CD8+CD57+ T cells (not recorded which) from PBMCs. The receptors derive from a human donor in good health, serving as a control. The conserved cysteine and the conserved F or W are not part of the CDR3 here. The order of the fields is J gene, V gene, CDR3 protein.

j_call: TRBJ2-7; v_call: TRBV11-3; cdr3_aa: ASGLGGGYEQY
j_call: TRBJ1-1; v_call: TRBV12-3/TRBV12-4; cdr3_aa: ASSLGQKNTEAF
j_call: TRBJ1-2; v_call: TRBV19; cdr3_aa: ASSKTPTANYGYT
j_call: TRBJ2-1; v_call: TRBV29-1; cdr3_aa: SVELKTRTVYSYNEQF
j_call: TRBJ1-5; v_call: TRBV19; cdr3_aa: ASSRTGGQPQH
j_call: TRBJ2-1; v_call: TRBV24-1; cdr3_aa: ATSDAQGRDNEQF
j_call: TRBJ2-7; v_call: TRBV27; cdr3_aa: ASSLRGRGGQVYEQY
j_call: TRBJ1-1; v_call: TRBV20-1; cdr3_aa: SARDRVNTEAF
j_call: TRBJ2-5; v_call: TRBV20-1; cdr3_aa: SAGDQTSGSSFGETQY
j_call: TRBJ1-3; v_call: TRBV4-1; cdr3_aa: ASSQPDGSSGNTIY
j_call: TRBJ2-7; v_call: TRBV10-2; cdr3_aa: ASSDPGTRSSYEQY